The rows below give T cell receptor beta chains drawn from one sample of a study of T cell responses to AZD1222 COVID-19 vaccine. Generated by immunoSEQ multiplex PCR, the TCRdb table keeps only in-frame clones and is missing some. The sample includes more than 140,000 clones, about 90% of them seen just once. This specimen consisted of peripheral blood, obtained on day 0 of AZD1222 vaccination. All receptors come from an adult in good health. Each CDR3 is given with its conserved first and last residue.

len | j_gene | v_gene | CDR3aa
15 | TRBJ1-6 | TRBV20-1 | CSASEGTGVRSPLHF
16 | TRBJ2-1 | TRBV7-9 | CASSLALTSVYNEQFF
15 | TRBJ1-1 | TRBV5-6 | CASSLTTGVRSRTFF
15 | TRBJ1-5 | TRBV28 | CASSLGTGLGQPQHF
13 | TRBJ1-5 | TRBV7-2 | CASSSRGGQPQHF
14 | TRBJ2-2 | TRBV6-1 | CASSPGQDTGELFF
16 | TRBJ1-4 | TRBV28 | CASSSSGAREREKLFF
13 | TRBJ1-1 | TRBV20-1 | CSASHQGRTEAFF
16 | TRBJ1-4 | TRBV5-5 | CASSPLPQGPNEKLFF
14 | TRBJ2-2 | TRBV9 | CASSGGQWTGELFF
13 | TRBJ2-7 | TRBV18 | CASSPWEGPEQYF
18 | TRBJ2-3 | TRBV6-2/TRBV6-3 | CASSHTGLAGGSTDTQYF
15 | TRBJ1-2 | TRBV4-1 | CASSQDPSRAYGYTF
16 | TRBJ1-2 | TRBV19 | CASRTRGARLGYGYTF
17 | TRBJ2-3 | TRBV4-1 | CASSQDWASGSTDTQYF
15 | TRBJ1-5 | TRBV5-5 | CASSLAPATNQPQHF
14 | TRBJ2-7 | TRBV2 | CASSVGQWGYEQYF
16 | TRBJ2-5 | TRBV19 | CASSPARDRGWLTQYF
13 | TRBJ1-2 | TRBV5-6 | CASSSDRVNGYTF
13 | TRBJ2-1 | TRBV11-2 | CASSLDNYNEQFF
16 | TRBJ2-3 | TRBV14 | CASSQDNFNPADTQYF
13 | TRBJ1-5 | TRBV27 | CASSPLANQPQHF
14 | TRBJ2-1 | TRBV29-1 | CSVDTGLLPNEQFF
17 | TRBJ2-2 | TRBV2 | CASSGVGQGRGTGELFF
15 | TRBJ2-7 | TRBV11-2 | CASSLAGGVPYEQYF
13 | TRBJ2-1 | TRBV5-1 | CASSLGHSPQAFF
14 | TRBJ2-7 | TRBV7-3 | CASSLSGTGNEQYF
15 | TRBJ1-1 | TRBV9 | CASSPPSQENTEAFF
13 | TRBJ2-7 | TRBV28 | CASSHRTDYEQYF
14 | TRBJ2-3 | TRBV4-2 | CASSLGLEADTQYF
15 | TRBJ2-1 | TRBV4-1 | CASSLGLPSYNEQFF
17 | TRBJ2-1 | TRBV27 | CASSTPPSVSSYNEQFF
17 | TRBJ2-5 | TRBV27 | CASSLRARDREEETQYF
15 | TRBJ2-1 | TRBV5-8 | CASSFAGASFNEQFF
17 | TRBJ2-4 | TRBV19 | CASSMTGGTLAKNIQYF
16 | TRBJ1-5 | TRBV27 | CASSFSGQGARQPQHF
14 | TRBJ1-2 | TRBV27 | CASSDRGRVYGYTF
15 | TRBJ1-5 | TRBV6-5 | CASSSYGQGSQPQHF
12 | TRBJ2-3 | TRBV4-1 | CASSQNDGTQYF
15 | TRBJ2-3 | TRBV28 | CASSDTSGSTDTQYF
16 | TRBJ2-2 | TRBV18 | CASSLDQGGNTGELFF
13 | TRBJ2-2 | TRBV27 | CASSFGRTGELFF
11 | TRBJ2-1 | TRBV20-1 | CSASGPTLQFF
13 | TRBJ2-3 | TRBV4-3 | CASSRASGDTQYF
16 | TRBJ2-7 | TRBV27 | CASSASRGGGIYEQYF
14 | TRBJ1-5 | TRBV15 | CATSREGGSQPQHF
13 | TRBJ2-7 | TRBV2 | CASSVTGAYEQYF
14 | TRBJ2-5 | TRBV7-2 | CASSSRTGGETQYF
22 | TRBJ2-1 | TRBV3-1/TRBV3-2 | CASSQPRRGLAGARSSYNEQFF
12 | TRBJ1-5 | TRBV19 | CASSTLNQPQHF
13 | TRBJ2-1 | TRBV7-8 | CASSQTRVTEQFF
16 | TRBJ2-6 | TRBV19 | CASSPRRISGANVLTF
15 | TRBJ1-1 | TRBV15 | CATSTTRGLRGEAFF
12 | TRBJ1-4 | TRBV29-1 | CSVYATNEKLFF
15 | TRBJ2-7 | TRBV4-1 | CASSPTGSPSYEQYF